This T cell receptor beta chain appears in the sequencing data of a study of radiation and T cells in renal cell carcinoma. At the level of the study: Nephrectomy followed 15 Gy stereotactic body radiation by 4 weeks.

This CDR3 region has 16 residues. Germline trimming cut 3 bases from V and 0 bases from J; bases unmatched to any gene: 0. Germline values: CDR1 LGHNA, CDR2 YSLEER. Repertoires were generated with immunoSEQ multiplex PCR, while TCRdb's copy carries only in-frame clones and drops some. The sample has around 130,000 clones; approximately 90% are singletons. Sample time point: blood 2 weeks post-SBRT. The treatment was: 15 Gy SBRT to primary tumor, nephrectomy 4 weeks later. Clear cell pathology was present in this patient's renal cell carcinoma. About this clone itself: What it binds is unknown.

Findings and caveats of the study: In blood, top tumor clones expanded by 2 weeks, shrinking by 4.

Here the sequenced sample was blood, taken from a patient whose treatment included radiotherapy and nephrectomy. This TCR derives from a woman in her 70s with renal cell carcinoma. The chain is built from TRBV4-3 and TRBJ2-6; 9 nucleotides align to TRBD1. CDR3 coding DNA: TGCGCCAGCAGCCAGGGACAGGGCTCTGGGGCCAACGTCCTGACTTTC. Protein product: CASSQGQGSGANVLTF.